A selection of T cell receptor beta chains follows, all from one sample in a study of OX40 agonist ivuxolimab in advanced cancers. Assay: immunoSEQ multiplex PCR; the TCRdb copy retains only in-frame clones and omits some. Of tens of thousands of clones listed, roughly 84% are singletons. Sequenced material: CD4+ or CD8+ T cells sorted from blood, taken in a trial of the OX40 agonist ivuxolimab. The source of these receptors is an adult with an advanced solid tumor such as melanoma, head and neck, liver or kidney cancer. The CDR3 runs from the conserved cysteine through the conserved F or W. Fields, in order: J gene, D gene, clone size, V gene, CDR3 protein, CDR3 DNA. The D gene is left open where the match is weak. Clone size is not always given. Where it is, it says once, few, many or a class for expanded clones.

j_call: TRBJ2-1; d_call: -; clone_size: few; v_call: TRBV7-9; cdr3_aa: CASSPPADGYEQFF; cdr3_nt: TGTGCCAGCAGCCCCCCAGCGGATGGCTATGAGCAGTTCTTC
j_call: TRBJ2-5; d_call: -; clone_size: -; v_call: TRBV5-1; cdr3_aa: CASNEGSAQETQYF; cdr3_nt: TGCGCCAGCAATGAGGGGAGCGCCCAAGAGACCCAGTACTTC
j_call: TRBJ2-7; d_call: TRBD2; clone_size: -; v_call: TRBV5-8; cdr3_aa: CASSDLAVPVGYEQYF; cdr3_nt: TGTGCCAGCAGCGACCTAGCGGTCCCAGTGGGGTACGAGCAGTACTTC
j_call: TRBJ1-6; d_call: -; clone_size: few; v_call: TRBV6-1; cdr3_aa: CASREHLTYTGQYSPLHF; cdr3_nt: TGTGCCAGCAGAGAACACCTAACCTATACCGGACAGTATTCACCCCTCCACTTT
j_call: TRBJ2-1; d_call: -; clone_size: -; v_call: TRBV7-9; cdr3_aa: CASSHTGVSSNEQFF; cdr3_nt: TGTGCCAGCAGCCACACGGGGGTTTCTTCCAATGAGCAGTTCTTC
j_call: TRBJ2-7; d_call: -; clone_size: -; v_call: TRBV13; cdr3_aa: CASSYRGTGAYEQYF; cdr3_nt: TGTGCCAGCAGTTATAGAGGGACGGGGGCCTACGAGCAGTACTTC
j_call: TRBJ2-1; d_call: -; clone_size: -; v_call: TRBV7-9; cdr3_aa: CASSQTPLIRDSVRNEQFF; cdr3_nt: TGTGCCAGCAGCCAAACCCCCCTCATCCGGGACTCAGTTCGCAATGAGCAGTTCTTC
j_call: TRBJ1-4; d_call: -; clone_size: few; v_call: TRBV6-1; cdr3_aa: CASQYSSGFGGKLFF; cdr3_nt: TGTGCCAGCCAGTACTCCTCAGGTTTTGGAGGAAAACTGTTTTTT
j_call: TRBJ2-3; d_call: -; clone_size: -; v_call: TRBV19; cdr3_aa: CASSRKFLSPDTQYF; cdr3_nt: TGTGCCAGTAGTAGGAAATTTTTAAGTCCAGATACGCAGTATTTT
j_call: TRBJ2-1; d_call: -; clone_size: few; v_call: TRBV1; cdr3_aa: CTSSQDQTLDEQFF; cdr3_nt: TGCACCAGCAGCCAAGATCAGACCCTGGATGAGCAGTTCTTC
j_call: TRBJ2-5; d_call: TRBD2; clone_size: -; v_call: TRBV4-2; cdr3_aa: CASSQPGEGETQYF; cdr3_nt: TGTGCCAGCAGCCAACCGGGGGAGGGAGAGACCCAGTACTTC
j_call: TRBJ2-5; d_call: -; clone_size: -; v_call: TRBV5-1; cdr3_aa: CASSLAGSQGETQYF; cdr3_nt: TGCGCCAGCAGCTTGGCCGGCAGCCAGGGAGAGACCCAGTACTTC
j_call: TRBJ2-5; d_call: -; clone_size: once; v_call: TRBV29-1; cdr3_aa: CSGGGATGIRETQYF; cdr3_nt: TGCAGCGGGGGAGGGGCGACAGGGATTCGTGAGACCCAGTACTTC
j_call: TRBJ1-5; d_call: -; clone_size: -; v_call: TRBV7-2; cdr3_aa: CASSQHYMDQPQHF; cdr3_nt: TGTGCCAGCAGCCAACATTATATGGATCAGCCCCAGCATTTT
j_call: TRBJ2-3; d_call: TRBD2; clone_size: few; v_call: TRBV13; cdr3_aa: CASSSYLPGGPGDTQYF; cdr3_nt: TGTGCCAGCAGCAGCTACCTCCCGGGAGGGCCTGGAGATACGCAGTATTTT
j_call: TRBJ2-7; d_call: TRBD1; clone_size: -; v_call: TRBV7-9; cdr3_aa: CASSLEGQGARYEQYF; cdr3_nt: TGTGCCAGCAGCTTAGAAGGACAGGGGGCGAGATACGAGCAGTACTTC
j_call: TRBJ2-7; d_call: TRBD2; clone_size: few; v_call: TRBV28; cdr3_aa: CASSSRLARYEQYF; cdr3_nt: TGTGCCAGCAGTTCGCGACTAGCCCGCTACGAGCAGTACTTC
j_call: TRBJ2-1; d_call: TRBD2; clone_size: -; v_call: TRBV30; cdr3_aa: CAWSSLAGGGNEQFF; cdr3_nt: TGTGCCTGGAGTTCTTTAGCGGGAGGGGGAAATGAGCAGTTCTTC
j_call: TRBJ1-1; d_call: -; clone_size: -; v_call: TRBV7-9; cdr3_aa: CASSAQGNTEAFF; cdr3_nt: TGTGCCAGCAGCGCACAGGGTAACACTGAAGCTTTCTTT
j_call: TRBJ2-2; d_call: TRBD2; clone_size: -; v_call: TRBV28; cdr3_aa: CASSSVSGSLNTGELFF; cdr3_nt: TGTGCCAGCAGTTCAGTTAGCGGGAGTTTGAACACCGGGGAGCTGTTTTTT
j_call: TRBJ1-5; d_call: TRBD1; clone_size: once; v_call: TRBV5-6; cdr3_aa: CASSLGQGTQPQHF; cdr3_nt: TGTGCCAGCAGCTTAGGACAGGGGACTCAGCCCCAGCATTTT
j_call: TRBJ1-5; d_call: -; clone_size: -; v_call: TRBV10-3; cdr3_aa: CAISRDGNQPQHF; cdr3_nt: TGTGCCATCAGTCGGGACGGGAATCAGCCCCAGCATTTT
j_call: TRBJ2-7; d_call: TRBD2; clone_size: -; v_call: TRBV11-2; cdr3_aa: CATRLAGTYEQYF; cdr3_nt: TGTGCCACCCGACTAGCGGGGACCTACGAGCAGTACTTC
j_call: TRBJ2-7; d_call: -; clone_size: few; v_call: TRBV7-9; cdr3_aa: CASSSERGDEQYF; cdr3_nt: TGTGCCAGCAGCTCCGAGAGAGGGGACGAGCAGTACTTC
j_call: TRBJ1-1; d_call: -; clone_size: few; v_call: TRBV9; cdr3_aa: CASSVDSNTEAFF; cdr3_nt: TGTGCCAGCAGCGTGGACAGTAACACTGAAGCTTTCTTT
j_call: TRBJ2-2; d_call: -; clone_size: -; v_call: TRBV2; cdr3_aa: CASSDNRENTGELFF; cdr3_nt: TGTGCCAGCAGTGATAATAGGGAGAACACCGGGGAGCTGTTTTTT
j_call: TRBJ2-6; d_call: TRBD1; clone_size: -; v_call: TRBV19; cdr3_aa: CASSIRGRGTGEANVLTF; cdr3_nt: TGTGCCAGTAGTATACGGGGTCGAGGGACAGGGGAGGCCAACGTCCTGACTTTC
j_call: TRBJ1-2; d_call: -; clone_size: -; v_call: TRBV19; cdr3_aa: CASFLGGGHGYTF; cdr3_nt: TGTGCCAGCTTCTTAGGGGGAGGACATGGCTACACCTTC
j_call: TRBJ1-1; d_call: -; clone_size: -; v_call: TRBV7-9; cdr3_aa: CASSFKGTEAFF; cdr3_nt: TGTGCCAGCAGCTTCAAGGGCACTGAAGCTTTCTTT
j_call: TRBJ2-1; d_call: TRBD2; clone_size: -; v_call: TRBV28; cdr3_aa: CASSSGTSGGQIEQFF; cdr3_nt: TGTGCCAGCAGTTCCGGGACTAGCGGGGGACAAATTGAGCAGTTCTTC
j_call: TRBJ2-7; d_call: TRBD2; clone_size: -; v_call: TRBV2; cdr3_aa: CASSEVAGGPYEQYF; cdr3_nt: TGTGCCAGCAGTGAAGTAGCGGGAGGGCCCTACGAGCAGTACTTC
j_call: TRBJ2-7; d_call: -; clone_size: -; v_call: TRBV11-2; cdr3_aa: CASSLDPHISYEQYF; cdr3_nt: TGTGCCAGCAGCTTAGACCCTCACATCTCCTACGAGCAGTACTTC
j_call: TRBJ2-1; d_call: TRBD2; clone_size: -; v_call: TRBV11-2; cdr3_aa: CASGLAGVGNEQFF; cdr3_nt: TGTGCCAGCGGACTAGCGGGAGTTGGGAATGAGCAGTTCTTC
j_call: TRBJ2-7; d_call: -; clone_size: -; v_call: TRBV7-2; cdr3_aa: CASSLNPSAVYEQYF; cdr3_nt: TGTGCCAGCAGCTTAAACCCTAGCGCTGTTTACGAGCAGTACTTC
j_call: TRBJ1-1; d_call: TRBD1; clone_size: -; v_call: TRBV11-2; cdr3_aa: CASSPWPTGTNTEAFF; cdr3_nt: TGTGCCAGCAGCCCCTGGCCGACAGGGACGAACACTGAAGCTTTCTTT
j_call: TRBJ1-2; d_call: -; clone_size: -; v_call: TRBV9; cdr3_aa: CASSRGIYGYTF; cdr3_nt: TGTGCCAGCAGCCGAGGAATATATGGCTACACCTTC
j_call: TRBJ2-3; d_call: TRBD1; clone_size: -; v_call: TRBV6-5; cdr3_aa: CATRDSGTDTQYF; cdr3_nt: TGTGCCACCCGGGACAGTGGGACAGATACGCAGTATTTT
j_call: TRBJ2-3; d_call: -; clone_size: -; v_call: TRBV11-2; cdr3_aa: CASSLRKGHTQYF; cdr3_nt: TGTGCCAGCAGCTTACGGAAGGGGCATACGCAGTATTTT
j_call: TRBJ2-5; d_call: TRBD1; clone_size: -; v_call: TRBV6-5; cdr3_aa: CASWGTGTDTETQYF; cdr3_nt: TGTGCCAGCTGGGGGACCGGGACAGACACGGAGACCCAGTACTTC
j_call: TRBJ1-2; d_call: -; clone_size: -; v_call: TRBV9; cdr3_aa: CASSVGGRYGYTF; cdr3_nt: TGTGCCAGCAGCGTTGGGGGTAGGTATGGCTACACCTTC
j_call: TRBJ2-7; d_call: TRBD1; clone_size: -; v_call: TRBV2; cdr3_aa: CASSGGPGQGAKYEQYF; cdr3_nt: TGTGCCAGCAGTGGTGGGCCGGGACAGGGGGCAAAATACGAGCAGTACTTC
j_call: TRBJ1-1; d_call: TRBD1; clone_size: -; v_call: TRBV6-5; cdr3_aa: CASRYRGINSEAFF; cdr3_nt: TGTGCCAGCAGGTACAGGGGGATTAACTCTGAAGCTTTCTTT
j_call: TRBJ1-1; d_call: TRBD1; clone_size: once; v_call: TRBV6-1; cdr3_aa: CASSDPRDRGGTEAFF; cdr3_nt: TGTGCCAGCAGTGACCCCCGGGACAGGGGGGGGACTGAAGCTTTCTTT
j_call: TRBJ1-3; d_call: -; clone_size: -; v_call: TRBV2; cdr3_aa: CASSEWGFATVYSGNTIYF; cdr3_nt: TGTGCCAGCAGTGAATGGGGCTTCGCGACAGTTTACTCTGGAAACACCATATATTTT
j_call: TRBJ2-3; d_call: -; clone_size: -; v_call: TRBV7-8; cdr3_aa: CASSLVGFTDTQYF; cdr3_nt: TGTGCCAGCAGCTTAGTAGGGTTCACAGATACGCAGTATTTT